Listed below are T cell receptor beta chains from one sample, sequenced in a study of T cells after yellow fever vaccination. Each CDR3 protein gets one entry after TCRdb re-called the 5' RACE reads with MiXCR. Altogether around 340,000 distinct CDR3 sequences are present, roughly 9.4% being singletons, with the ten largest covering under 20%. Source: PBMCs, taken on the day of the first yellow fever vaccination. The receptors derive from a man aged 18 to 30 who received the YFV17D yellow fever vaccine. CDR3s include the opening cysteine and the closing phenylalanine or tryptophan. Fields, in order: V gene, J gene, clone size, D gene, CDR3 DNA, CDR3 protein. D genes are given only for firm matches. Expanded clones get a size class; other rows say once, few or many, or leave the size out.

>TRBV5-1|TRBJ1-2|NA|NA
TGCGCCAGCCGACCCGCGGCGGGGGAGGGCTACACCTTC
CASRPAAGEGYTF
>TRBV19|TRBJ1-5|NA|TRBD1
TGTGCCAGTAGTGCGGACAGGGTTGGAGATCAGCCCCAGCATTTT
CASSADRVGDQPQHF
>TRBV4-3|TRBJ1-2|NA|NA
TGCGCCAGCAGCCAAGAAGGGATCTATGGCTACACCTTC
CASSQEGIYGYTF
>TRBV4-3|TRBJ1-4|NA|NA
TGCGCCAGCAGCCAAGATTGGGGGGAAAAACTGTTTTTT
CASSQDWGEKLFF
>TRBV11-2|TRBJ1-1|many|NA
TGTGCCAGCAACCCACGAGGGTCCCGAGGTTTTGAAGCTTTCTTT
CASNPRGSRGFEAFF
>TRBV11-2|TRBJ2-1|NA|TRBD2
TGTGCCAGCAGCTTAAGAACTAGCGGGGGCCATGAGCAGTTCTTC
CASSLRTSGGHEQFF
>TRBV6-5|TRBJ1-1|many|NA
TGTGCCAGCAATCCCGGCCGCGGGGTTACTGAAGCTTTCTTT
CASNPGRGVTEAFF
>TRBV28|TRBJ2-2|few|NA
TGTGCCAGCAGCTCCAACTGGGGCGGAACCGGGGAGCTGTTTTTT
CASSSNWGGTGELFF
>TRBV29-1|TRBJ2-3|NA|NA
TGCAGCGTTGGAAAAGGGGGGCCAGAAGATACGCAGTATTTT
CSVGKGGPEDTQYF
>TRBV29-1|TRBJ1-2|NA|TRBD1
TGCAGCGTTGAAGATCAGGGACAGGGCTATGGCTACACCTTC
CSVEDQGQGYGYTF
>TRBV7-6|TRBJ2-3|NA|TRBD1
TGTGCCAGCAGCCTCCCCCGAGACAGGGCAGATACGCAGTATTTT
CASSLPRDRADTQYF
>TRBV20-1|TRBJ2-7|NA|NA
TGCAGTGCTAGAGCCCCTCGACAGGAGAGCTACGAGCAGTACTTC
CSARAPRQESYEQYF
>TRBV6-2/TRBV6-3|TRBJ1-6|few|TRBD1
TGTGCCAGCTCGGGCAGGGGGAATTCACCCCTCCACTTT
CASSGRGNSPLHF
>TRBV6-5|TRBJ2-7|NA|TRBD2
TGTGCCAGCAGTTCTAGCGGCTACGAGCAGTACTTC
CASSSSGYEQYF
>TRBV18|TRBJ2-3|NA|NA
TGTGCCAGCTCACCACCAGGGATGTTGGGAGATACGCAGTATTTT
CASSPPGMLGDTQYF
>TRBV6-2/TRBV6-3|TRBJ1-3|NA|NA
TGTGCCAGCACCACCGACCGGACCGCTGGAAACACCATATATTTT
CASTTDRTAGNTIYF
>TRBV6-1|TRBJ2-4|many|NA
TGTGCCAGCAGCCAGGGGGCCAAAAACATTCAGTACTTC
CASSQGAKNIQYF
>TRBV19|TRBJ2-1|NA|NA
TGTGCCAGTAGTATGGCAGGGAGCTCCTACAATGAGCAGTTCTTC
CASSMAGSSYNEQFF
>TRBV10-3|TRBJ2-2|NA|NA
TGTGCCATCGGATCTTTGACCGGGGAGCTGTTTTTT
CAIGSLTGELFF
>TRBV5-4|TRBJ2-5|few|TRBD1
TGTGCCAGCAGCTACCTGGTAGGGGGCTTAGAAGAGACCCAGTACTTC
CASSYLVGGLEETQYF
>TRBV5-5|TRBJ1-6|many|TRBD1
TGTGCCAGCAGCGGGGGACCTAGGACAGGGGGCAATTCACCCCTCCACTTT
CASSGGPRTGGNSPLHF
>TRBV5-1|TRBJ2-3|many|TRBD1
TGCGCCAGCAGCTTCGACAGGGGGACAGATACGCAGTATTTT
CASSFDRGTDTQYF
>TRBV4-1|TRBJ1-6|NA|NA
TGCGCCAGCAGACAAGACGGGTCCTATAATTCACCCCTCCACTTT
CASRQDGSYNSPLHF
>TRBV6-1|TRBJ2-2|NA|NA
TGTGCCAGCAGTGTTCAATGGGGGCAGCTGTTTTTT
CASSVQWGQLFF
>TRBV7-2|TRBJ2-3|few|NA
TGTGCCAGCAGCCCCCCCTTAGCCCAAACGGCAGATACGCAGTATTTT
CASSPPLAQTADTQYF
>TRBV9|TRBJ2-1|many|NA
TGTGCCAGCAGCGTAGGGTCGGAGCCCTACAATGAGCAGTTCTTC
CASSVGSEPYNEQFF
>TRBV12-3/TRBV12-4|TRBJ2-7|few|NA
TGTGCCAGCAGTTTCGGGTCGGGCTCCTACGAGCAGTACTTC
CASSFGSGSYEQYF
>TRBV19|TRBJ2-3|few|TRBD2
TGTGCCAGTATGGGTCTAGCGGGAAACACAGATACGCAGTATTTT
CASMGLAGNTDTQYF
>TRBV28|TRBJ2-7|many|NA
TGTGCCAGCAGTCGGGACACCTCCTACGAGCAGTACTTC
CASSRDTSYEQYF
>TRBV19|TRBJ2-1|few|NA
TGTGCCAGTAGTATATCTTGGACCCTGATCGTCAGTGAGCAGTTCTTC
CASSISWTLIVSEQFF
>TRBV5-6|TRBJ2-1|few|NA
TGTGCCAGCAGCTTCCTAATCGGAACCCGACAGTCCAATGAGCAGTTCTTC
CASSFLIGTRQSNEQFF
>TRBV7-3|TRBJ2-5|many|TRBD1
TGTGCCAGCAGCTCCGGGACAGGGGAACAAGAGACCCAGTACTTC
CASSSGTGEQETQYF
>TRBV5-6|TRBJ1-6|few|NA
TGTGCCAGCAGCGGTGACAGTACGAGGCCCCTTAATTCACCCCTCCACTTT
CASSGDSTRPLNSPLHF
>TRBV5-1|TRBJ2-5|few|TRBD1
TGCGCCAGCAGCTCCCTAGGACAGGGAGCAGGAGAGACCCAGTACTTC
CASSSLGQGAGETQYF
>TRBV7-3|TRBJ2-3|NA|TRBD1
TGTGCCAGCAGCCCCCACAGGGGTGGTACAGATACGCAGTATTTT
CASSPHRGGTDTQYF
>TRBV9|TRBJ2-2|few|NA
TGTGCCAGCAGTAAAGGGACCACCGGGGAGCTGTTTTTT
CASSKGTTGELFF
>TRBV5-1|TRBJ2-7|few|NA
TGCGCCAGCAGCTTGAGCAGGTATACCTCCTACGAGCAGTACTTC
CASSLSRYTSYEQYF
>TRBV6-2/TRBV6-3|TRBJ2-3|NA|NA
TGTGCCAGCAGGATCCGGGGTTGGGTTTTAAATACGCAGTATTTT
CASRIRGWVLNTQYF
>TRBV7-8|TRBJ2-1|few|NA
TGTGCCAGCAGCTTAGTGCAAGACGATGAGCAGTTCTTC
CASSLVQDDEQFF